This TCR beta chain was identified in a study of Graves' ophthalmopathy and Graves' hyperthyroidism. Findings and caveats of the study: For predicting ophthalmopathy progression, the model had 60% to 71% sensitivity and roughly 77% specificity.

V shed 8 bases and J shed 10 bases, with 12 bases lying between them. This CDR3 is 12 amino acids long. The germline V gene encodes CDR1 MDHEN and CDR2 SYDVKM. This clonotype was observed at least ten times. Its target is unknown. Transcripts of RNA were the source for amplifying TCR beta CDR3 regions. Following a first-round RT-PCR that used HTBI primers, a second-round multiplex PCR was carried out. MiXCR was run by TCRdb on the multiplex PCR reads, yielding one entry per CDR3 protein. The repertoire consists of over 450,000 distinct CDR3 sequences, with approximately 15% occurring once and the leading ten covering roughly 9.8%.

The V call is TRBV28, the J call TRBJ1-6; D remains ambiguous. This TCR derives from a woman in her twenties or thirties with Graves' ophthalmopathy. Sequenced material: blood. CDR3 amino acids: CASPVRKSPLHF. CDR3 bases: TGTGCCAGCCCTGTAAGAAAGTCACCCCTCCACTTT. Based on the CDR3 plus reference TRBV28 and TRBJ1-6, the full variable domain is DVKVTQSSRYLVKRTGEKVFLECVQDMDHENMFWYRQDPGLGLRLIYFSYDVKMKEKGDIPEGYSVSREKKERFSLILESASTNQTSMYLCASPVRKSPLHFGNGTRLTVT.